Each of the 29 T cell receptor beta chains below was sequenced from the same sample in a study of T cell repertoires in cytomegalovirus infection. TCRdb processed the reads anew with MiXCR; each CDR3 protein has one entry. The repertoire consists of about 770,000 distinct CDR3 sequences, with almost 30% occurring once and the leading ten covering approximately 14%. Their specific antigens are unknown. The sample consisted of cultured CD8+ T cells from PBMCs, taken from culture after CMV antigen stimulation. The receptor set was obtained from a human donor in good health (CMV status not recorded). Some clones in this sample may be carry-over from other donors' samples.

The chain uses TRBV14 and TRBJ2-2; D may be TRBD1 or TRBD2 (5 bases each). The CDR3 runs to 17 residues. CDR1 is SGHDN, CDR2 FVKESK, per germline. V was clipped by 4 bases and J by 1 base, with 16 bases between them. Here the CDR3 reads CASSPMGRGLNTGELFF. For the CDR3, the DNA is TGTGCCAGCAGCCCGATGGGACGGGGTTTGAACACCGGGGAGCTGTTTTTT.

The V gene is TRBV7-4, the J gene TRBJ1-5; TRBD1 might be the D (5 bases). The CDR3 has 12 residues. The germline V and J ends were trimmed by 5 bases and 9 bases, with 11 bases remaining between them. CDR1 and CDR2 from the germline V gene are SGHVT and SQSDAQ. Here the CDR3 reads CASSITDMPQHF. The CDR3 DNA reads as TGTGCCAGCAGCATCACGGACATGCCCCAGCATTTT. Using reference TRBV7-4 and TRBJ1-5 for the parts outside the CDR3, the full variable domain is GAGVSQSPRYKVAKRGRDVALRCDSISGHVTLYWYRQTLGQGSEVLTYSQSDAQRDKSGRPSGRFSAERPERSVSTLKIQRTEQGDSAVYLCASSITDMPQHFGDGTRLSIL.

The rearrangement joins TRBV7-9 to TRBJ1-2; the D is unclear. The CDR3 is made up of 14 amino acids. V gave up 1 base and J gave up 2 bases, with 8 bases separating them. Germline assignment: CDR1 SEHNR and CDR2 FQNEAQ (reference sequence). The CDR3 DNA sequence: TGTGCCAGCAGCTTAGGAAAGTCAAACTATGGCTACACCTTC. This translates into CASSLGKSNYGYTF.

J is TRBJ1-1 and V is TRBV24-1; D is unclear. Looked up from germline, CDR1 is KGHDR and CDR2 is SFDVKD. The CDR3 runs to 13 residues. Deletions cut 7 bases from V and 0 bases from J, with 8 bases between. The CDR3 sequence is CATRGFMNTEAFF. Written as DNA, the CDR3 is TGTGCCACCAGAGGATTTATGAACACTGAAGCTTTCTTT.

This chain connects TRBV19 to TRBJ2-7; no reliable D call. Trimming took 3 bases from V and 3 from J, leaving 9 bases between them. In germline, CDR1 is LNHDA, CDR2 SQIVND (reference sequence). The length of the CDR3 is 13 residues. CDR3 residues: CASSIGGYYEQYF. The DNA for the CDR3 is TGTGCCAGTAGTATTGGCGGATACTACGAGCAGTACTTC.

Only a few counts were recorded for this clonotype. This chain joins TRBV27 and TRBJ1-6; D is unclear. From germline, CDR1 is MNHEY and CDR2 SMNVEV (reference sequence). CDR3 size: 15 residues. Trimming took off 4 bases at V and 8 bases at J, with 15 bases between the two ends. DNA for the CDR3: TGTGCCAGCAGTTCCCACGGGGAGAAGGATTCACCCCTCCACTTT. It yields the protein CASSSHGEKDSPLHF.

The rearrangement uses TRBV6-1 and TRBJ2-3; TRBD2 might be the D (7 bases). The length of the CDR3 is 16 residues. Germline V gene data show CDR1 as MNHNS and CDR2 as SASEGT. V lost 3 bases, J lost 1 base, and 14 bases lay in between. CDR3 sequence (DNA): TGTGCCAGCAGTGAGTACTCGGGGGGCGGCACAGATACGCAGTATTTT. Amino acids: CASSEYSGGGTDTQYF.

This clonotype was observed a few times. The chain has TRBV9 and TRBJ1-2, with a tentative D call TRBD1 (5 bases). The V end was cut by 3 bases, the J end by 5 bases, with 20 bases between. Per germline, CDR1 SGDLS and CDR2 YYNGEE. This CDR3 contains 16 residues. The CDR3 reads CASSEGRETTLYGYTF. The CDR3, as DNA: TGTGCCAGCAGCGAGGGGAGGGAAACTACGCTTTATGGCTACACCTTC.

This clonotype has just a few counts. The V call is TRBV6-1, the J call TRBJ2-7; tentative D call: TRBD1 (5 bases). This CDR3 region has 14 residues. Trimming pared 4 bases from V and 0 bases from J, leaving 10 bases between. The germline V gene encodes CDR1 MNHNS and CDR2 SASEGT. CDR3 bases: TGTGCCAGCAGTGGCTCGACAGCCTCCTACGAGCAGTACTTC. Translated: CASSGSTASYEQYF.

This clonotype was found a few times. The chain couples TRBV28 to TRBJ2-4, with 7 bases fitting TRBD1. The CDR3 runs to 18 residues. In germline, CDR1 is MDHEN, CDR2 SYDVKM. After removal of 3 bases from V and 1 base from J, the junction contained 12 bases not matched to a gene. As DNA, the CDR3 is TGTGCCAGCAGTTTCCCGGGGCAGGGGGTAGAGGCCAAAAACATTCAGTACTTC. Protein product: CASSFPGQGVEAKNIQYF.

The gene calls are TRBV5-1 and TRBJ1-5, with D tentatively TRBD1 (6 bases). Trimming cost V 7 bases and J 6 bases, with 14 bases left between them. Germline CDR1 SGHRS, CDR2 YFSETQ. There are 13 residues in the CDR3. The DNA of the CDR3 is TGCGCCAGCGGCCGGGGGGCGGGTCAGCCCCAGCATTTT. The encoded protein is CASGRGAGQPQHF.

V usage is TRBV7-8 and J usage is TRBJ2-5; tentatively, D is TRBD1 (6 bases). V gave up 4 bases and J gave up 5 bases, with 14 bases separating them. Germline V CDR1 and CDR2: SGHVS, FQNEAQ. The CDR3 is 14 residues long. The chain's CDR3 is CASSSQGNLETQYF. CDR3 DNA sequence: TGTGCCAGCAGCTCGCAGGGGAACTTGGAGACCCAGTACTTC. Combining the CDR3 with reference TRBV7-8 and TRBJ2-5 gives the whole variable domain GAGVSQSPRYKVAKRGQDVALRCDPISGHVSLFWYQQALGQGPEFLTYFQNEAQLDKSGLPSDRFFAERPEGSVSTLKIQRTQQEDSAVYLCASSSQGNLETQYFGPGTRLLVL.

V is TRBV4-2 and J is TRBJ2-3; 15 nucleotides line up with TRBD2. Germline V lookup: CDR1 LGHNA, CDR2 YNFKEQ. The CDR3 is made up of 18 amino acids. J lost 1 base, V lost 5 bases, and 7 bases had no gene match. The CDR3 DNA follows: TGTGCCAGCAGCTCTTGGGGACTAGCGGGGGGCGGCACAGATACGCAGTATTTT. As protein: CASSSWGLAGGGTDTQYF.

This clonotype appeared a single time. The chain has TRBV27 and TRBJ2-7; the match to TRBD2 covers 8 bases. Germline V gives CDR1 MNHEY, CDR2 SMNVEV (reference sequence). The CDR3 length is 16 residues. The V segment lost 4 bases and the J segment 6 bases; nucleotides outside the gene matches: 14. CDR3 DNA: TGTGCCAGCAGTTCTACCGCCCACGGGGGGGCTTCCGAGCAGTACGTC. Translation gives CASSSTAHGGASEQYV.

This sequence joins TRBV12-3 or TRBV12-4 and TRBJ2-5, with TRBD2 as a possible D gene (6 bases). Trimming shortened V by 3 bases and J by 2 bases, and 31 bases separated the two germline ends. The CDR3 loop spans 21 amino acids. The chain's CDR3 is CASSFTAYNQGGVIVQETQYF. Written as DNA, the CDR3 is TGTGCCAGCAGTTTTACGGCCTATAACCAGGGCGGGGTTATAGTACAAGAGACCCAGTACTTC.

This clonotype came up a few times. The gene calls are TRBV4-1 and TRBJ2-2; 7 nucleotides match TRBD1. With 2 bases clipped from V and 0 bases from J, the junction kept 3 bases outside the gene matches. In germline, CDR1 is MGHRA, CDR2 YSYEKL. CDR3 length: 16 residues. This CDR3 reads CASSQYTGANTGELFF. For the CDR3, the DNA is TGCGCCAGCAGCCAATATACAGGGGCGAACACCGGGGAGCTGTTTTTT.

This clonotype was detected a few times. Germline is not matched at one junction end, which may reflect a read error. V and J are TRBV12-3 or TRBV12-4 and TRBJ1-2; D is uncertain. CDR3 size: 9 residues. The CDR3 DNA reads TGTGCCAGCAGTTCCCCGCTGATCTTC. Protein: CASSSPLIF.

This clonotype was seen a few times. This chain joins TRBV7-9 and TRBJ2-1; 13 nucleotides match TRBD2. The junction had 4 bases not matched to a gene; V was cut back by 5 bases and J by 0 bases. The CDR3 totals 17 residues. CDR1 is SEHNR, CDR2 FQNEAQ, per germline (reference sequence). This chain's CDR3 is CASSLRTSGSSYNEQFF. The CDR3 region has the DNA TGTGCCAGCAGCCTCCGGACTAGCGGGAGCTCCTACAATGAGCAGTTCTTC.

This chain links TRBV9 with TRBJ1-4; D is possibly TRBD1 (5 bases). Trimming left V 7 bases short and J 5 bases short, with 15 bases between. The germline V gene has CDR1 SGDLS and CDR2 YYNGEE. The CDR3 is made up of 14 amino acids. For the CDR3, the DNA is TGTGCCAGCTGGACCGGGACCTTAAATGAAAAACTGTTTTTT. It codes for CASWTGTLNEKLFF.

Here the CDR3 DNA reads TGTGCCAGCAGCGTACCCTCGGGCGGGGGGTTGTACGAGCAGTACTTC. Amino acids: CASSVPSGGGLYEQYF. The rearrangement uses TRBV7-9 and TRBJ2-7; 8 bases map to TRBD2. This CDR3 is built from 16 residues. Germline CDR1 reads SEHNR; CDR2 reads FQNEAQ (reference sequence). V lost 5 bases, J lost 4 bases, and 13 bases stayed unmatched.

This clonotype was seen a few times. The chain links TRBV6-4 to TRBJ2-3; no firm D call. Germline CDR1 reads MRHNA; CDR2 reads SNTAGT. Trimming left V 5 bases short and J 1 base short, with 13 bases between. The CDR3 totals 15 residues. CDR3 DNA: TGTGCCAGCAGTCCACTTCCAGCTCGCACAGATACGCAGTATTTT. This translates into CASSPLPARTDTQYF.

J is TRBJ2-1 and V is TRBV4-3; 7 positions match TRBD2. The CDR3 has 18 residues. CDR1 is LGHNA and CDR2 is YSLEER in the germline V gene. V lost 0 bases to trimming and J lost 4 bases; unmatched junction nucleotides: 12. Here the CDR3 reads CASSQEGLGRGGYNEQFF. The CDR3 DNA sequence: TGCGCCAGCAGCCAAGAAGGATTGGGGAGGGGAGGATACAATGAGCAGTTCTTC.

In its sample, this clonotype was seen a few times. This chain connects TRBV5-4 to TRBJ2-5; 9 bases map to TRBD1. Germline trimming cut 4 bases from V and 2 bases from J; bases unmatched to any gene: 15. The CDR3 is 18 residues long. Germline CDR1 reads SGHNT; CDR2 reads YYREEE (reference sequence). CDR3 nucleotides: TGTGCCAGCAGCAAACGGACAGGGGCCGGATGGGGGCAAGAGACCCAGTACTTC. Translated, it gives CASSKRTGAGWGQETQYF.

In the case of this clonotype: With a much larger clone just one base away, this may be a read error. The chain is built from TRBV7-6 and TRBJ2-3; the D gene is possibly TRBD2 (6 bases). V was shortened by 7 bases and J by 4 bases, with 18 bases between the two germline ends. Germline assignment: CDR1 SGHVS and CDR2 FNYEAQ. The CDR3 runs to 15 residues. The CDR3 is CASKAKQGGPDTQYF. CDR3 nucleotide sequence: TGTGCCAGCAAAGCAAAGCAGGGAGGACCAGATACGCAGTATTTT.

This chain joins TRBV4-1 and TRBJ2-7; the D is unclear. There are 13 residues in the CDR3. V lost 4 bases to trimming and J lost 3 bases, with 10 bases between them. The germline gives CDR1 MGHRA, CDR2 YSYEKL. CDR3 protein: CASSRLHNYEQYF. The CDR3 nucleotides read TGCGCCAGCAGCCGCCTTCATAACTACGAGCAGTACTTC.

This clonotype was found once. The junction departs from germline at one end; a sequencing error may be responsible. The CDR3 reads CANSWDSGAGETQYF. CDR3 nucleotides: TGTGCCAACAGCTGGGACAGTGGGGCAGGGGAGACCCAGTACTTC. The rearrangement joins TRBV7-6 to TRBJ2-5; 7 positions agree with TRBD1. The CDR3 covers 15 residues. CDR1 and CDR2 from the germline V gene are SGHVS and FNYEAQ.

The sample holds a few counts of this clonotype. The rearrangement joins TRBV6-1 to TRBJ1-1, with 9 bases aligning to TRBD1. Germline-derived CDR1 and CDR2 are MNHNS and SASEGT. This CDR3 has 18 residues. The V and J ends lost 8 bases and 7 bases, in that order; junction bases with no gene match: 23. This CDR3 is CASPSNFRPGQGRLEAFF. In nucleotides, the CDR3 is TGTGCCAGCCCCAGTAATTTTCGGCCGGGACAGGGACGCCTTGAAGCTTTCTTT.

This clonotype has a count of ten or more. The rearrangement uses TRBV7-9 and TRBJ2-4, with D perhaps TRBD2 (6 bases). CDR1 is SEHNR, CDR2 FQNEAQ, per germline (reference sequence). The CDR3 consists of 16 residues. The ends were cut back, 1 base at V and 0 bases at J, with 10 bases in the middle. CDR3 nucleotide sequence: TGTGCCAGCAGCTTAGAGGCGGGGTTAGCCAAAAACATTCAGTACTTC. It specifies CASSLEAGLAKNIQYF.

The chain joins TRBV7-9 to TRBJ1-4; D is unresolved. CDR3 size: 12 residues. The germline V gene has CDR1 SEHNR and CDR2 FQNEAQ (reference sequence). Deletions cut 10 bases from V and 4 bases from J, with 10 bases between. The CDR3: CATQRVNEKLFF. CDR3 nucleotide sequence: TGTGCCACACAGAGAGTTAATGAAAAACTGTTTTTT.